The 10 T cell receptor beta chains given below trace back to one sample, sequenced in a study of T cells in localized non-small cell lung cancer. Sequencing was performed with immunoSEQ multiplex PCR; in TCRdb, only in-frame clones are kept and a portion is missing. This table holds tens of thousands of clones, about four fifths found once. Sequenced here: peripheral blood, sampled before any cancer treatment. These TCRs come from a male donor aged 60 or over with stage III squamous cell lung carcinoma.

The rearrangement joins TRBV5-1 to TRBJ2-5; possibly TRBD1 for D (5 bases). V shed 2 bases and J shed 4 bases, with 12 bases lying between them. CDR3 length: 14 amino acids. The V gene's germline CDR1 is SGHRS and CDR2 YFSETQ. The CDR3 DNA is TGCGCCAGCAGCTTTGAAGGGGTTGGAGAGACCCAGTACTTC. Protein: CASSFEGVGETQYF.

This clone was detected once. Written as DNA, the CDR3 is TGTGCCTGGAGTGTAGTGGGCCTGAGGAGCAATCAGCCCCAGCATTTT. As protein: CAWSVVGLRSNQPQHF. The chain uses TRBV30 and TRBJ1-5; D is uncertain. Per the germline V gene, CDR1 is GTSNPN and CDR2 is SVGIG (reference sequence). Trimming stripped 0 bases from V and 1 base from J, with 13 bases between. The CDR3 sequence is 16 residues long.

The chain links TRBV13 to TRBJ1-6; tentative D call: TRBD1 (5 bases). This CDR3 has 15 amino acids. V was clipped by 3 bases and J by 0 bases, with 6 bases between them. In germline, CDR1 is PRHDT, CDR2 FYEKMQ (reference sequence). The CDR3 loop reads CASSFGGSYNSPLHF. The CDR3, as DNA: TGTGCCAGCAGCTTTGGGGGCTCCTATAATTCACCCCTCCACTTT.

This chain joins TRBV19 and TRBJ2-1, with 10 bases fitting TRBD2. Per the germline V gene, CDR1 is LNHDA and CDR2 is SQIVND (reference sequence). The CDR3 loop spans 16 amino acids. The V gene end was trimmed by 5 bases and the J gene end by 3 bases; junction bases not matched to a gene: 7. The CDR3 nucleotides read TGTGCCAGTAGTTTGGTATGGACTAGCGGCTACAATGAGCAGTTCTTC. Translated: CASSLVWTSGYNEQFF.

This chain joins TRBV6-5 and TRBJ1-5; D gene ambiguous. The CDR3 is 15 residues long. Looked up from germline, CDR1 is MNHEY and CDR2 is SVGAGI. The V end lost 0 bases, the J end lost 5 bases, and 11 bases lay between the germline ends. CDR3 sequence (DNA): TGTGCCAGCAGTTACTCGGCGGCTCGGGATCAGCCCCAGCATTTT. Amino acids: CASSYSAARDQPQHF.

The chain links TRBV19 to TRBJ2-3; 8 bases match TRBD1. Trimming at V came to 2 bases and at J to 6 bases, leaving 4 bases not matched to a gene. The CDR3 runs to 14 residues. Germline V gene data show CDR1 as LNHDA and CDR2 as SQIVND (reference sequence). Here the CDR3 DNA reads TGTGCCAGTAGTATACAGGGGGCACGCGATACGCAGTATTTT. It yields the protein CASSIQGARDTQYF.

This clone was recorded a few times. The chain carries TRBV7-6 and TRBJ2-3; D is possibly TRBD1 (6 bases). V was pared by 1 base and J by 2 bases, with 13 bases between. Germline-derived CDR1 and CDR2 are SGHVS and FNYEAQ. The CDR3 has 16 residues. The CDR3 is CASSLEAGEYTDTQYF. CDR3 in DNA: TGTGCCAGCAGCTTAGAGGCAGGGGAGTACACAGATACGCAGTATTTT.

This chain uses TRBV15 with TRBJ1-4; D is uncertain. Germline CDR1 LNHNV, CDR2 YYDKDF (reference sequence). This CDR3 spans 13 amino acids. Trimming removed 5 bases from V and 4 bases from J, with 8 bases in between. The CDR3 protein is CATSSGGNEKLFF. As DNA, the CDR3 is TGTGCCACCAGCTCGGGAGGTAATGAAAAACTGTTTTTT.

J is TRBJ2-5 and V is TRBV9; tentatively, D is TRBD2 (6 bases). Trimming stripped 3 bases from V and 2 bases from J, with 11 bases between. Germline V gene sequence: CDR1 SGDLS, CDR2 YYNGEE. The CDR3 has 14 residues. The CDR3 region has the DNA TGTGCCAGCAGCGGGGACTCCTTTCAAGAGACCCAGTACTTC. Encoded protein: CASSGDSFQETQYF.

The genes are TRBV5-8 and TRBJ2-2; TRBD1 matches at 7 bases. The junction had 8 bases not matched to a gene; V was cut back by 9 bases and J by 6 bases. The V gene's germline CDR1 is SGHTS and CDR2 YDEGEE. This CDR3 is 13 amino acids long. CDR3 residues: CAITGERAGELFF. In nucleotides, the CDR3 is TGTGCCATAACAGGGGAAAGGGCCGGGGAGCTGTTTTTT.